The rows below give T cell receptor beta chains drawn from one sample of a study of blood T cell repertoires in COVID-19. Produced via immunoSEQ multiplex PCR; TCRdb's table is partial and in-frame only. Of tens of thousands of clones listed, under 85% are singletons. The specimen sequenced was peripheral blood. These receptors all come from a man aged 55 to 70 with acute or convalescent COVID-19. CDR3s include the opening cysteine and the closing phenylalanine or tryptophan. The D gene is left open where the match is weak. Clone size is given for some rows only: seen once, a few or many times, or a class if the clone is expanded.

TRBV5-1,-,-,TRBJ1-2,CASSLDEVGGYGYTF,TGCGCCAGCAGCTTGGACGAGGTAGGAGGCTATGGCTACACCTTC
TRBV27,-,-,TRBJ1-6,CASTPRGEVSYNSPLHF,TGTGCCAGCACCCCAAGGGGTGAGGTTTCCTATAATTCACCCCTCCACTTT
TRBV5-4,-,-,TRBJ1-4,CASSPGWGQVNEKLFF,TGTGCCAGCAGCCCGGGGTGGGGGCAAGTTAATGAAAAACTGTTTTTT
TRBV11-2,-,few,TRBJ1-1,CASSTMNTEAFF,TGTGCCAGCAGCACTATGAACACTGAAGCTTTCTTT
TRBV30,TRBD1,-,TRBJ1-2,CAWSPPGQGGGYTF,TGTGCCTGGAGTCCTCCCGGACAGGGTGGTGGCTACACCTTC
TRBV18,-,few,TRBJ1-2,CASSPGTKNYGYTF,TGTGCCAGCTCACCAGGGACAAAGAACTATGGCTACACCTTC
TRBV11-1,-,-,TRBJ1-2,CASSQIAGGENGYTF,TGTGCCAGCAGCCAAATCGCGGGGGGAGAAAATGGCTACACCTTC
TRBV5-1,-,-,TRBJ1-2,CASSLAPADRQFNYGYTF,TGCGCCAGCAGCTTGGCTCCCGCTGACAGGCAATTTAACTATGGCTACACCTTC
TRBV6-6,-,few,TRBJ1-6,CASTETATNSPLHF,TGTGCCAGCACCGAGACAGCTACTAATTCACCCCTCCACTTT
TRBV7-2,TRBD1,few,TRBJ2-5,CASSLEGGQGRRETQYF,TGTGCCAGCAGCTTAGAGGGCGGACAGGGACGGAGGGAGACCCAGTACTTC
TRBV18,TRBD2,-,TRBJ2-3,CASSLSAGVRTDTQYF,TGTGCCAGCTCACTATCTGCGGGGGTTCGCACAGATACGCAGTATTTT
TRBV7-8,-,-,TRBJ1-1,CASSIRSRVSEAFF,TGTGCCAGCAGCATTAGGAGCAGGGTGTCTGAAGCTTTCTTT
TRBV18,TRBD1,-,TRBJ1-1,CASSALQGARSTEAFF,TGTGCCAGCTCAGCGCTACAGGGGGCAAGGTCCACTGAAGCTTTCTTT
TRBV4-3,-,-,TRBJ2-1,CASSLGTRTINEQFF,TGCGCCAGCAGCCTCGGGACACGAACCATCAATGAGCAGTTCTTC
TRBV4-1,-,-,TRBJ2-1,CASSQDLPPYNEQFF,TGCGCCAGCAGCCAAGATCTTCCCCCTTACAATGAGCAGTTCTTC
TRBV10-2,-,-,TRBJ2-2,CASRTGQSGELFF,TGCGCCAGCAGGACCGGACAGTCCGGGGAGCTGTTTTTT
TRBV27,-,-,TRBJ2-5,CASSLAHWETQYF,TGTGCCAGCAGTTTAGCGCATTGGGAGACCCAGTACTTC
TRBV18,-,-,TRBJ2-5,CASSPFPGQETQYF,TGTGCCAGCTCACCATTCCCAGGGCAAGAGACCCAGTACTTC
TRBV27,TRBD1,-,TRBJ2-5,CASSSLGTGQETQYF,TGTGCCAGCAGCTCCTTGGGGACAGGGCAAGAGACCCAGTACTTC
TRBV11-3,-,-,TRBJ2-5,CASSLDTGETQYF,TGTGCCAGCAGCTTAGATACAGGAGAGACCCAGTACTTC
TRBV5-1,TRBD1,-,TRBJ2-7,CASSLGTGVFHEQYF,TGCGCCAGCAGCTTGGGAACAGGGGTTTTCCACGAGCAGTACTTC
TRBV7-6,TRBD1,-,TRBJ2-5,CASSADDRGWETQYF,TGTGCCAGCAGCGCGGACGACAGGGGATGGGAGACCCAGTACTTC
TRBV5-1,TRBD1,-,TRBJ1-1,CASRKTDRMNTEAFF,TGCGCCAGCAGAAAGACGGACAGGATGAACACTGAAGCTTTCTTT
TRBV27,TRBD1,-,TRBJ1-5,CASGYRGNQPQHF,TGTGCCAGCGGGTACAGGGGGAATCAGCCCCAGCATTTT
TRBV30,-,few,TRBJ1-1,CAWMPGNTEAFF,TGTGCCTGGATGCCGGGTAACACTGAAGCTTTCTTT
TRBV5-1,TRBD2,-,TRBJ2-5,CASTNPAGGETQYF,TGCGCCAGCACAAACCCCGCGGGGGGAGAGACCCAGTACTTC
TRBV7-2,TRBD1,-,TRBJ1-1,CASSLYRDSNTEAFF,TGTGCCAGCAGCTTATATAGGGACAGCAACACTGAAGCTTTCTTT
TRBV5-6,-,-,TRBJ1-6,CASSLGQRYVNSPLHF,TGTGCCAGCAGCTTGGGACAGCGTTACGTAAATTCACCCCTCCACTTT
TRBV6-5,-,-,TRBJ1-2,CASTSQGRNYGYTF,TGTGCCAGCACCTCACAGGGACGGAACTATGGCTACACCTTC
TRBV28,-,-,TRBJ1-2,CASSLTGWLSGYTF,TGTGCCAGCAGCCTAACAGGATGGTTAAGCGGCTACACCTTC